The TCR beta chain described here comes from a study of fetal regulatory T cell absence and autoimmunity. Study overall: The IPEX patients lacked clinical diabetes but had exocrine pancreas autoimmunity.

Sequencing was at survey level. Some clones are missing from TCRdb's copy, which holds only in-frame ones; the method was immunoSEQ multiplex PCR. The sample shows around 100,000 clones, more than 70% of them seen only once. The CDR3 spans 13 residues. The V gene lost 3 bases and the J gene lost 2 bases, with 8 bases spanning the gap. Germline V gene sequence: CDR1 MGHDK, CDR2 SYGVNS. With regard to this clone: Its antigen is not identified.

Study findings and constraints: Some top pancreas TCR clones were over 90-fold enriched versus cord blood. Pancreas and cord blood did not differ much in TRB family usage.

The V and J genes are TRBV25-1 and TRBJ2-7; D remains ambiguous. The specimen sequenced was pancreas tissue. The clonotype comes from a male donor with IPEX syndrome. CDR3 sequence (DNA): TGTGCCAGCAGTGAGAAAGGGACCTACGAGCAGTACTTC. It translates to CASSEKGTYEQYF.